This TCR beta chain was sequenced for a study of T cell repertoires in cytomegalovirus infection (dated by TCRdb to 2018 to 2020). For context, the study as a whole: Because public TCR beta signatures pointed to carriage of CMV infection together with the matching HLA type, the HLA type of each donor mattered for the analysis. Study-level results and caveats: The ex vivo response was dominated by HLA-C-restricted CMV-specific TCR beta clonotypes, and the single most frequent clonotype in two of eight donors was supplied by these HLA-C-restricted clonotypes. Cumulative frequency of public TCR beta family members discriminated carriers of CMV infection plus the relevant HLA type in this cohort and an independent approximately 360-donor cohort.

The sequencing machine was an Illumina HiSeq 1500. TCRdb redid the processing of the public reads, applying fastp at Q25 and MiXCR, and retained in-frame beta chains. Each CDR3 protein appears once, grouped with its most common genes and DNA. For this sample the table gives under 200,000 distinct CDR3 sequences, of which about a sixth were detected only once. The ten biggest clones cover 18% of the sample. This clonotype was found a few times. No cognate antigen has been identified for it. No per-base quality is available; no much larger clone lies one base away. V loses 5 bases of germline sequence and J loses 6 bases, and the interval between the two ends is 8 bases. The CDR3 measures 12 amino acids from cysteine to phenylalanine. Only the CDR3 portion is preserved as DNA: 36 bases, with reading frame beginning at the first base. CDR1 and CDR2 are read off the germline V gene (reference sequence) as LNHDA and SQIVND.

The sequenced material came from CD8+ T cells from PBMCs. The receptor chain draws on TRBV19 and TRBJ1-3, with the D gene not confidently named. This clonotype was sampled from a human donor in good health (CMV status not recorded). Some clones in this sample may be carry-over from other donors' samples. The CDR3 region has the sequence CASSPHLNTIYF. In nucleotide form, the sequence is TGTGCCAGTAGTCCTCACCTAAACACCATATATTTT.